The 16 T cell receptor beta chains below all came from one sample that was sequenced in a study of T-cell memory formation after mild COVID-19. One entry per CDR3 protein results from TCRdb running MiXCR on the 5' RACE reads. The sample gives roughly 80,000 distinct CDR3 sequences, roughly 23% of which show up once; under 50% is in the top ten. Sequenced material: PBMCs or a T cell subset sorted from them (not recorded which). The receptors come from a man younger than 35 who had mild COVID-19 (a few samples of this study predate the infection). Cell type and time point are not known.

The chain couples TRBV7-9 to TRBJ1-4; TRBD1 matches 7 bases. Germline V gene lookup returns CDR1 SEHNR and CDR2 FQNEAQ (reference sequence). V was clipped by 5 bases and J by 6 bases; unmatched bases: 6. The CDR3 has 14 residues. CDR3 residues: CASSLGQVHEKLFF. The CDR3 coding sequence is TGTGCCAGCAGCCTAGGACAGGTCCATGAAAAACTGTTTTTT.

This clonotype has only a few counts. The chain links TRBV5-4 to TRBJ2-5; TRBD2 aligns across 11 bases. Germline V gene lookup returns CDR1 SGHNT and CDR2 YYREEE (reference sequence). V trimming: 6 bases; J trimming: 5 bases; junction bases outside the gene matches: 12. CDR3 length: 16 amino acids. CDR3: CASMGTSGGPQETQYF. The CDR3 coding sequence is TGTGCCAGCATGGGAACTAGCGGGGGCCCCCAGGAGACCCAGTACTTC.

This clonotype was picked up a small number of times. The rearrangement uses TRBV4-3 and TRBJ2-7; 10 bases map to TRBD1. This CDR3 comprises 15 residues. The germline V gene has CDR1 LGHNA and CDR2 YSLEER. The V segment lost 0 bases and the J segment 7 bases; nucleotides outside the gene matches: 6. This chain's CDR3 is CASSQEAGTGVEQYF. The DNA of the CDR3 is TGCGCCAGCAGCCAAGAGGCCGGGACAGGGGTTGAGCAGTACTTC.

The chain combines TRBV28 with TRBJ2-1; D tentatively fits TRBD1 or TRBD2 (5 bases each). The CDR3 is 13 amino acids. Deletions cut 3 bases from V and 4 bases from J, with 7 bases between. From germline, CDR1 is MDHEN and CDR2 SYDVKM. The CDR3 DNA reads as TGTGCCAGCAGTTTCAGGGAGTACAATGAGCAGTTCTTC. Translating it yields CASSFREYNEQFF.

The chain has TRBV12-3 or TRBV12-4 and TRBJ1-5, with D uncertain. The CDR3 consists of 12 residues. V was clipped by 3 bases and J by 6 bases, with 6 bases between them. This CDR3 is CASSFGFQPQHF. DNA for the CDR3: TGTGCCAGCAGTTTCGGGTTTCAGCCCCAGCATTTT.

This clonotype has only a few counts. J is TRBJ2-7 and V is TRBV7-2; D may be TRBD2 (5 bases). The V end lost 5 bases, the J end lost 0 bases, and 14 bases lay between the germline ends. CDR1 is SGHTA and CDR2 is FQGNSA in the germline V gene. The CDR3 consists of 15 residues. In DNA form, the CDR3 reads TGTGCCAGCAGCCCCAGGACGGGGAGCTCCTACGAGCAGTACTTC. It is translated as CASSPRTGSSYEQYF.

The DNA of the CDR3 is TGTGCCAGCAGCTTAGTGGGGACAGGGCAAATCGATACGCAGTATTTT. It translates to CASSLVGTGQIDTQYF. The chain employs TRBV7-9 and TRBJ2-3; 9 bases are a match to TRBD1. This CDR3 is built from 16 residues. Germline CDR1 reads SEHNR; CDR2 reads FQNEAQ (reference sequence). Trimming took 1 base from V and 6 from J; bases not matched to a gene: 8.

The chain combines TRBV15 with TRBJ2-7; D unresolved. The germline CDR1 and CDR2 sequences are LNHNV and YYDKDF (reference sequence). This CDR3 has 16 residues. The ends were cut back, 0 bases at V and 0 bases at J, with 12 bases in the middle. CDR3 nucleotides: TGTGCCACCAGCAGAGATTTGAGTCTAAGCTCCTACGAGCAGTACGTC. Protein: CATSRDLSLSSYEQYV.

The gene calls are TRBV5-1 and TRBJ2-3, with TRBD2 matching 8 bases. The CDR3 is made up of 16 amino acids. The V gene end was trimmed by 5 bases and the J gene end by 0 bases; junction bases not matched to a gene: 8. CDR1 and CDR2 (germline): SGHRS, YFSETQ. As DNA, the CDR3 is TGCGCCAGCAGTCTGGAGGCGGGGGGAAGCACAGATACGCAGTATTTT. As protein: CASSLEAGGSTDTQYF.

The V and J genes are TRBV7-9 and TRBJ2-3; D gene ambiguous. The CDR3 extends over 17 amino acids. Germline V gene data show CDR1 as SEHNR and CDR2 as FQNEAQ (reference sequence). The V end was cut by 4 bases, the J end by 2 bases, with 19 bases between. The CDR3 is CASSSLDVADTTDTQYF. CDR3 DNA: TGTGCCAGCAGCTCCCTGGATGTAGCCGACACCACAGATACGCAGTATTTT.

This clonotype was detected only a few times. The chain carries TRBV6-2 or TRBV6-3 and TRBJ2-7; D ambiguous. Looked up from germline, CDR1 is MNHEY and CDR2 is SVGEGT. V was clipped by 0 bases and J by 0 bases, with 9 bases between them. The length of the CDR3 is 15 residues. DNA of the CDR3: TGTGCCAGCAGTTACTCTGACCGCCGCTCCTACGAGCAGTACTTC. This sequence encodes CASSYSDRRSYEQYF.

This clonotype was counted a few times. CDR3 nucleotide sequence: TGTGCCAGCAGCCATTTGGACGGAAGGAACACTGAAGCTTTCTTT. Translated: CASSHLDGRNTEAFF. The chain combines TRBV14 with TRBJ1-1, with D hard to call. Per the germline V gene, CDR1 is SGHDN and CDR2 is FVKESK. This CDR3 contains 15 residues. V lost 3 bases and J 1 base, leaving 12 bases between the germline ends.

The J gene is TRBJ2-1, the V gene TRBV6-5, with 7 bases fitting TRBD1. The ends lost 0 bases at V and 3 bases at J; junction bases unmatched: 2. Germline-derived CDR1 and CDR2 are MNHEY and SVGAGI. This CDR3 is built from 15 residues. The CDR3 sequence: CASSYSGGNYNEQFF. Written as DNA, the CDR3 is TGTGCCAGCAGTTACTCAGGGGGCAACTACAATGAGCAGTTCTTC.

The rearrangement links TRBV4-1 to TRBJ2-1, with D hard to call. The CDR3 runs to 15 residues. Germline V gene data show CDR1 as MGHRA and CDR2 as YSYEKL. With 0 bases removed from V and 8 bases from J, the gap between germline ends came to 14 bases. The CDR3 is CASSQEGQVVDEQFF. CDR3 sequence (DNA): TGCGCCAGCAGCCAAGAGGGCCAGGTAGTAGATGAGCAGTTCTTC.

This clonotype has only a few counts. The V call is TRBV20-1, the J call TRBJ1-1, with TRBD1 identical over 9 bases. J lost 3 bases, V lost 1 base, and 0 bases had no gene match. This CDR3 region has 13 residues. Germline CDR1 is DFQATT and CDR2 is SNEGSKA (reference sequence). The CDR3 coding sequence is TGCAGTGCTAGAGGACAGGGGGACACTGAAGCTTTCTTT. Translated: CSARGQGDTEAFF.

V and J are TRBV15 and TRBJ2-7, with D tentatively TRBD1 (7 bases). The CDR3 length is 16 residues. V gave up 0 bases and J gave up 6 bases, with 18 bases separating them. CDR1 and CDR2 from the germline V gene are LNHNV and YYDKDF (reference sequence). Here the CDR3 reads CATSRDLGRGEIEQYF. The DNA of the CDR3 is TGTGCCACCAGCAGAGATCTAGGCAGGGGGGAGATCGAGCAGTACTTC.